The 29 T cell receptor beta chains in this list originate from one sample, sequenced in a study of T cell responses to AZD1222 COVID-19 vaccine. The data were produced by immunoSEQ multiplex PCR, yet TCRdb's version contains in-frame clones alone and is incomplete. The table has 70,000 to 95,000 clones, roughly 86% seen once. The sequencing here drew on peripheral blood, taken on day 0 of MenACWY control vaccination. These receptors all come from an adult in good health.

V gene TRBV11-3 combines with J gene TRBJ2-1; 8 bases align to TRBD2. The CDR3 extends over 15 amino acids. Losses at the gene ends were 1 base for V and 7 bases for J; bases not matched to a gene: 6. The germline gives CDR1 SGHNT, CDR2 YENEEA. The CDR3 DNA reads TGTGCCAGCAGCTTAGCGGGGGGGCTTTTGAATGAGCAGTTCTTC. Translating it yields CASSLAGGLLNEQFF.

This rearrangement joins TRBV5-4 to TRBJ2-1; TRBD2 matches 15 bases. This CDR3 spans 16 amino acids. The trim removed 0 bases at V and 8 bases at J, leaving 3 bases unmatched. Germline CDR1 SGHNT, CDR2 YYREEE (reference sequence). The CDR3 reads CASSLAGTSGGYEQFF. The DNA for the CDR3 is TGTGCCAGCAGCTTGGCTGGGACTAGCGGGGGGTATGAGCAGTTCTTC.

The chain links TRBV5-4 to TRBJ1-2; the D is unclear. This CDR3 has 15 residues. V lost 0 bases to trimming and J lost 4 bases, with 13 bases between them. The germline V gene has CDR1 SGHNT and CDR2 YYREEE (reference sequence). The CDR3 nucleotides are TGTGCCAGCAGCTTGGCCGGTGCGGGAGGCTATGGCTACACCTTC. Translation: CASSLAGAGGYGYTF. The full variable domain, rest sourced from reference TRBV5-4 and TRBJ1-2, is ETGVTQSPTHLIKTRGQQVTLRCSSQSGHNTVSWYQQALGQGPQFIFQYYREEENGRGNFPPRFSGLQFPNYSSELNVNALELDDSALYLCASSLAGAGGYGYTFGSGTRLTVV.

This chain uses TRBV28 with TRBJ2-1; 7 bases map to TRBD1. Germline V gene sequence: CDR1 MDHEN, CDR2 SYDVKM. The CDR3 is 15 amino acids. Losses at the gene ends were 3 bases for V and 3 bases for J; bases not matched to a gene: 5. In nucleotides, the CDR3 is TGTGCCAGCAGTTTCGACAGGGCTCGCTACAATGAGCAGTTCTTC. As protein: CASSFDRARYNEQFF. The variable domain in full, completed from reference TRBV28 and TRBJ2-1, reads DVKVTQSSRYLVKRTGEKVFLECVQDMDHENMFWYRQDPGLGLRLIYFSYDVKMKEKGDIPEGYSVSREKKERFSLILESASTNQTSMYLCASSFDRARYNEQFFGPGTRLTVL.

This clone was counted once. The V call is TRBV5-4, the J call TRBJ2-5, with a tentative D call TRBD2 (7 bases). The V gene's germline CDR1 is SGHNT and CDR2 YYREEE (reference sequence). There are 16 residues in the CDR3. V lost 4 bases and J lost 2, with 18 bases in between. CDR3 sequence reads: CASSPGETSIQETQYF. The CDR3 nucleotides are TGTGCCAGCAGCCCAGGGGAGACTAGCATTCAAGAGACCCAGTACTTC.

The gene calls are TRBV18 and TRBJ1-3; TRBD1 matches at 7 bases. The CDR3 runs 15 residues. Germline CDR1 reads KGHSH; CDR2 reads LQKENI. Germline trimming cut 4 bases from V and 0 bases from J; bases unmatched to any gene: 3. The DNA of the CDR3 is TGTGCCAGCTCACGAACAGGGGACTCTGGAAACACCATATATTTT. It yields the protein CASSRTGDSGNTIYF.

The chain is built from TRBV30 and TRBJ1-1; TRBD1 matches 7 bases. CDR1 is GTSNPN and CDR2 is SVGIG in the germline V gene (reference sequence). The CDR3 is 11 residues long. With 5 bases clipped from V and 6 bases from J, the junction kept 3 bases outside the gene matches. CDR3 in DNA: TGTGCCTGGGACAGGGAAGCTGAAGCTTTCTTT. Its protein is CAWDREAEAFF.

In nucleotides, the CDR3 is TGTGCCAGCAGTTCGACAGGGCCCTATGGCTACACCTTC. Translation gives CASSSTGPYGYTF. V gene TRBV5-4 combines with J gene TRBJ1-2; TRBD1 matches at 7 bases. The length of the CDR3 is 13 residues. Unmatched junction bases numbered 5, after V lost 5 bases and J lost 4 bases. From germline, CDR1 is SGHNT and CDR2 YYREEE (reference sequence).

This sequence joins TRBV29-1 and TRBJ1-5; 10 nucleotides line up with TRBD1. The germline V gene encodes CDR1 SQVTM and CDR2 ANQGSEA. J gave up 5 bases and V 6 bases, and 4 bases lay outside the gene matches. The CDR3 sequence is 13 residues long. As DNA, the CDR3 is TGCAGCGTCTCGACAGGGGGCGATCAGCCCCAGCATTTT. Residues: CSVSTGGDQPQHF.

CDR3 bases: TGTGCCAGTAGTATTGTTTCGGGGGGGCTGGAGTTCTTC. This gives the protein CASSIVSGGLEFF. The V call is TRBV19, the J call TRBJ2-1; TRBD2 matches 8 bases. V shed 3 bases, J shed 14 bases, and the junction held 9 bases outside the gene matches. CDR3 length: 13 residues. Germline CDR1 LNHDA, CDR2 SQIVND (reference sequence).

This clone came up once. The sample has other DNA sequences that encode this CDR3 too. This chain uses TRBV4-2 with TRBJ2-1; D remains unclear. CDR3 length: 11 residues. Germline-derived CDR1 and CDR2 are LGHNA and YNFKEQ. The V gene lost 4 bases and the J gene lost 5 bases, with 3 bases spanning the gap. CDR3 sequence (DNA): TGTGCCAGCAGCCTAAACAATGAGCAGTTCTTC. Translation: CASSLNNEQFF.

The chain couples TRBV6-2 or TRBV6-3 to TRBJ2-1; 11 positions match TRBD2. Losses at the gene ends were 2 bases for V and 8 bases for J; bases not matched to a gene: 5. CDR3 length equals 15 residues. CDR1 is MNHEY, CDR2 SVGEGT, per germline. In nucleotides, the CDR3 is TGTGCCAGCAGTTACGTTAGCGGGGGGGCACATGAGCAGTTCTTC. This translates into CASSYVSGGAHEQFF.

The V call is TRBV10-3, the J call TRBJ1-2, with D perhaps matching TRBD1 (5 bases). With 6 bases removed from V and 1 base from J, the gap between germline ends came to 12 bases. Per germline, CDR1 ENHRY and CDR2 SYGVKD. This CDR3 is 14 amino acids long. The CDR3 nucleotides are TGTGCCATCAGCCCCGGGGCTTATAACTATGGCTACACCTTC. Translation: CAISPGAYNYGYTF.

The chain is built from TRBV6-5 and TRBJ1-2; D gene ambiguous. Trimming took off 6 bases at V and 1 base at J, with 9 bases between the two ends. This CDR3 is built from 13 residues. In germline, CDR1 is MNHEY, CDR2 SVGAGI. The CDR3 coding sequence is TGTGCCAGCAGCAATCGGGATAACTATGGCTACACCTTC. This sequence encodes CASSNRDNYGYTF.

This clone showed up just once. This chain joins TRBV7-2 and TRBJ2-2; D is perhaps TRBD2 (5 bases). The CDR3 extends over 13 amino acids. CDR1 is SGHTA, CDR2 FQGNSA, per germline. V lost 8 bases, J lost 6 bases, and 13 bases lay in between. CDR3 region: CASGLEGPGELFF. In nucleotides, the CDR3 is TGTGCCAGCGGCCTAGAGGGCCCCGGGGAGCTGTTTTTT.

This chain connects TRBV5-1 to TRBJ2-7; D possibly corresponds to TRBD2 (6 bases). Trimming removed 3 bases at V and 5 bases at J, with 21 bases between. The CDR3 sequence is 16 residues long. The V gene's germline CDR1 is SGHRS and CDR2 YFSETQ. The CDR3 is CASSWGDRGSEDEQYF. The CDR3 bases are TGCGCCAGCAGCTGGGGGGACCGAGGGTCCGAGGACGAGCAGTACTTC.

The gene calls are TRBV18 and TRBJ1-2, with D perhaps matching TRBD1 (5 bases). The length of the CDR3 is 14 residues. Trimming took 0 bases from V and 7 from J, leaving 12 bases between them. The V gene's germline CDR1 is KGHSH and CDR2 LQKENI. The CDR3 bases are TGTGCCAGCTCACCACCGGCCCAGGGTGGTGGCTACACCTTC. Translation gives CASSPPAQGGGYTF.

This CDR3 is CASSLDSGNTGELFF. CDR3 nucleotides: TGCGCCAGCAGCTTGGATAGCGGGAACACCGGGGAGCTGTTTTTT. The chain uses TRBV5-1 and TRBJ2-2; D might be TRBD2 (6 bases). The CDR3 consists of 15 residues. The germline gives CDR1 SGHRS, CDR2 YFSETQ. Trimming removed 0 bases from V and 1 base from J, with 7 bases in between.

The V and J genes are TRBV3-1 (or the pseudogene TRBV3-2) and TRBJ1-1; D not resolved. Germline V gene sequence: CDR1 LGHDT, CDR2 YNNKEL (reference sequence). Trimming cost V 1 base and J 0 bases, with 6 bases left between them. The length of the CDR3 is 14 residues. The CDR3 DNA sequence: TGTGCCAGCAGCCAAGGGGAAATGAACACTGAAGCTTTCTTT. Translating gives CASSQGEMNTEAFF.

The chain has TRBV29-1 and TRBJ1-4; no clear D. The CDR3 is 13 amino acids. The germline V and J ends were trimmed by 7 bases and 5 bases, with 14 bases remaining between them. Germline assignment: CDR1 SQVTM and CDR2 ANQGSEA. The CDR3 nucleotides are TGCAGCGCACGGACGGACGGCAATGAAAAACTGTTTTTT. Its protein is CSARTDGNEKLFF.

This chain uses TRBV6-2 or TRBV6-3 with TRBJ2-5; D might be TRBD2 (5 bases). Per germline, CDR1 MNHEY and CDR2 SVGEGT. The germline V and J ends were trimmed by 6 bases and 2 bases, with 10 bases remaining between them. The CDR3 has 13 residues. The CDR3, as DNA: TGTGCCAGCAGACCTTGGAGGCAAGAGACCCAGTACTTC. It codes for CASRPWRQETQYF.

The chain carries TRBV3-1 (or the pseudogene TRBV3-2) and TRBJ2-7; D gene unclear. The V and J ends lost 1 base and 6 bases respectively, with 7 bases between them. The CDR3 length is 12 residues. Germline CDR1 reads LGHDT; CDR2 reads YNNKEL (reference sequence). The CDR3 region has the DNA TGTGCCAGCAGCCAAGTTAGTTTCGAGCAGTACTTC. Amino acids: CASSQVSFEQYF.

CDR3 protein: CASSAGHQETQYF. The CDR3 coding sequence is TGTGCCAGCAGCGCGGGACACCAAGAGACCCAGTACTTC. The chain employs TRBV13 and TRBJ2-5, with D maybe TRBD2 (6 bases). V lost 5 bases, J lost 0 bases, and 7 bases lay in between. The CDR3 has 13 residues. Germline assignment: CDR1 PRHDT and CDR2 FYEKMQ (reference sequence).

This rearrangement joins TRBV30 to TRBJ1-2; D gene unclear. Trimming took 4 bases from V and 8 from J, leaving 14 bases between them. The V gene's germline CDR1 is GTSNPN and CDR2 SVGIG (reference sequence). The CDR3 totals 12 residues. In nucleotides, the CDR3 is TGTGCCTGGACCTTAGAGGTGGGCGGCTACACCTTC. Protein: CAWTLEVGGYTF.

The gene calls are TRBV6-2 or TRBV6-3 and TRBJ1-5, with no clear D. Germline V CDR1 and CDR2: MNHEY, SVGEGT. The CDR3 totals 14 residues. V was shortened by 5 bases and J by 4 bases, with 12 bases between the two germline ends. The CDR3 is CASSRHTENQPQHF. The CDR3 coding sequence is TGTGCCAGCAGTAGACACACGGAGAATCAGCCCCAGCATTTT.

The chain uses TRBV15 and TRBJ1-4, with D possibly TRBD1 on 6 matching bases. CDR3 length: 16 residues. With 1 base removed from V and 7 bases from J, the gap between germline ends came to 16 bases. The germline CDR1 and CDR2 sequences are LNHNV and YYDKDF (reference sequence). The CDR3 reads CATSRVPFGQTEKLFF. CDR3 sequence (DNA): TGTGCCACCAGCAGAGTCCCTTTTGGACAGACTGAAAAACTGTTTTTT.

This chain connects TRBV19 to TRBJ2-1; TRBD2 matches 11 bases. The V segment lost 6 bases and the J segment 7 bases; nucleotides outside the gene matches: 8. Germline V gives CDR1 LNHDA, CDR2 SQIVND (reference sequence). The CDR3 sequence is 15 residues long. The CDR3 region is CASRISGGADNEQFF. In DNA, the CDR3 is TGTGCCAGTAGAATTAGCGGGGGGGCTGATAATGAGCAGTTCTTC.

Here the CDR3 reads CASSLLAGRTDTQYF. CDR3 nucleotides: TGTGCCAGCAGTTTACTAGCGGGCCGCACAGATACGCAGTATTTT. J is TRBJ2-3 and V is TRBV28, with 8 bases lining up with TRBD2. Germline V gene sequence: CDR1 MDHEN, CDR2 SYDVKM. The junction had 2 bases not matched to a gene; V was cut back by 2 bases and J by 1 base. The CDR3 contains 15 residues.

V gene TRBV15 combines with J gene TRBJ2-3; TRBD2 matches 10 bases. Germline V gene lookup returns CDR1 LNHNV and CDR2 YYDKDF (reference sequence). The trim removed 2 bases at V and 4 bases at J, leaving 6 bases unmatched. CDR3 size: 16 residues. The chain's CDR3 is CATSRTPSGGPDTQYF. CDR3 DNA: TGTGCCACCAGCAGAACTCCTAGCGGGGGCCCAGATACGCAGTATTTT.